This T cell receptor (beta chain) is drawn from a study of graft-versus-host responses after intestinal transplantation. Across the whole study: The transplants performed in recipients were multivisceral, liver-intestinal, or isolated intestinal. Tacrolimus plus steroids were given to all recipients for about 3 years, preceded by anti-thymocyte globulin induction. Study-wide results and limits: GvH clones appeared in recipient marrow, some first in ileum or blood.

For this clone: Its antigen is not identified.

TCRdb keeps only in-frame clones here, not all; method: immunoSEQ multiplex PCR. The data show about 41,000 clones, approximately 95% seen once. Germline values: CDR1 PRHDT, CDR2 FYEKMQ (reference sequence). Trimming pared 5 bases from V and 3 bases from J, leaving 11 bases between. This CDR3 is built from 13 residues. The J gene is TRBJ2-7, the V gene TRBV13; D tentatively reads TRBD1 or TRBD2 (5 bases each). This specimen was unstimulated CD8+ T cells sorted from spleen or lymph node cells, taken before transplant. This clonotype was sampled from a human donor who was the organ donor for an intestinal transplant. The CDR3 region has the DNA TGTGCCAGCAGCCCGGGACGGATCTACGAGCAGTACTTC. Amino acids: CASSPGRIYEQYF.